Listed below are T cell receptor beta chains from one sample, sequenced in a study of blood T cell repertoires in COVID-19. Only in-frame clones appear in the TCRdb table, and some are missing; sequencing was by immunoSEQ multiplex PCR. The sample includes tens of thousands of clones, 87% of them seen just once. The sequenced material came from peripheral blood. These receptor sequences come from a human donor with active COVID-19. The donor label of this sample is uncertain. CDR3s include the opening cysteine and the closing phenylalanine or tryptophan. A D gene is named only where the DNA matches it firmly. Size is omitted from some rows. Given values are once, few, many or a class for expanded clones.

v_call	d_call	j_call	clone_size	cdr3_aa	cdr3_nt
TRBV12-3/TRBV12-4	.	TRBJ2-7	.	CASSKITYEQYF	TGTGCCAGCAGCAAAATCACCTACGAGCAGTACTTC
TRBV30	.	TRBJ1-5	.	CAWSSSTRQPQHF	TGTGCCTGGAGTAGTAGCACAAGGCAGCCCCAGCATTTT
TRBV28	.	TRBJ1-6	.	CASTWTAVNSPLHF	TGTGCCAGCACCTGGACAGCTGTGAATTCACCCCTCCACTTT
TRBV6-6	.	TRBJ2-5	once	CASSYESGVFQETQYF	TGTGCCAGCAGTTACGAGTCGGGAGTGTTCCAAGAGACCCAGTACTTC
TRBV24-1	.	TRBJ2-1	.	CATSDTAGVVNEQFF	TGTGCCACCAGTGATACGGCGGGCGTGGTGAATGAGCAGTTCTTC
TRBV30	.	TRBJ2-6	.	CAWGEDSGANVLTF	TGTGCCTGGGGGGAGGACTCTGGGGCCAACGTCCTGACTTTC
TRBV6-1	TRBD1	TRBJ1-2	.	CASSEGRRTGVGTF	TGTGCCAGCAGTGAAGGGAGGAGAACAGGGGTTGGCACCTTC
TRBV7-2	TRBD2	TRBJ2-3	.	CASSWRTSSLRDTQYF	TGTGCCAGCAGCTGGCGGACTAGCTCCCTCAGAGATACGCAGTATTTT
TRBV27	.	TRBJ2-7	.	CASSATRVSSYEQYF	TGTGCCAGCAGTGCAACCAGGGTTAGCTCCTACGAGCAGTACTTC
TRBV24-1	.	TRBJ1-2	.	CATSDLDRSSGYTF	TGTGCCACCAGTGATCTAGACAGATCATCTGGCTACACCTTC
TRBV2	.	TRBJ2-3	.	CASSEYTSRVADTQYF	TGTGCCAGCAGTGAATATACTAGCCGGGTGGCAGATACGCAGTATTTT
TRBV6-5	.	TRBJ2-1	.	CASNKGHSNEQFF	TGTGCCAGCAACAAGGGACATTCCAATGAGCAGTTCTTC
TRBV3-1/TRBV3-2	TRBD2	TRBJ2-7	.	CASNQRGVPYEQYF	TGTGCCAGCAACCAGCGGGGGGTCCCCTACGAGCAGTACTTC
TRBV4-1	.	TRBJ2-3	.	CASSQEDTGILDTQYF	TGCGCCAGCAGCCAAGAAGATACAGGAATCTTAGATACGCAGTATTTT
TRBV4-1	TRBD2	TRBJ2-1	.	CASSQDPGGKAGEQFF	TGCGCCAGCAGCCAAGATCCGGGGGGGAAAGCAGGCGAGCAGTTCTTC
TRBV23-1	TRBD1	TRBJ2-5	.	CASSPQGARETQYF	TGCGCCAGCAGTCCCCAGGGGGCGCGAGAGACCCAGTACTTC
TRBV6-5	.	TRBJ2-5	.	CASSRGLNGQTQYF	TGTGCCAGCAGTAGGGGCTTAAATGGGCAGACCCAGTACTTC
TRBV30	TRBD1	TRBJ2-6	.	CAWSGVWTGGSGANVLTF	TGTGCCTGGAGCGGCGTCTGGACAGGGGGCTCTGGGGCCAACGTCCTGACTTTC
TRBV6-2/TRBV6-3	TRBD1	TRBJ2-1	.	CASSYSTGTGGNEQFF	TGTGCCAGCAGTTACTCGACCGGGACAGGAGGCAATGAGCAGTTCTTC
TRBV2	.	TRBJ1-6	.	CASTPTTFQGHTPNSPLHF	TGTGCCAGCACCCCCACCACCTTCCAGGGGCACACCCCAAATTCACCCCTCCACTTT
TRBV7-8	.	TRBJ1-5	.	CASSPRQALNQPQHF	TGTGCCAGCAGCCCGAGACAGGCCCTCAATCAGCCCCAGCATTTT
TRBV10-3	TRBD2	TRBJ2-7	.	CAIGWEGRGEQYF	TGTGCCATCGGGTGGGAGGGCCGAGGAGAGCAGTACTTC
TRBV7-9	TRBD2	TRBJ2-3	.	CASGGAGSTDTQYF	TGTGCCAGCGGGGGAGCGGGGTCCACAGATACGCAGTATTTT
TRBV7-9	.	TRBJ2-5	.	CASSFSVGRGQETQYF	TGTGCCAGCAGCTTTTCTGTTGGTAGAGGGCAAGAGACCCAGTACTTC